These 7 T cell receptor beta chains originate from one sample sequenced in a study of T cells after yellow fever vaccination (dated by TCRdb to the late 2010s). Receptor libraries were prepared by 5' RACE. Sequencer: Illumina NovaSeq 6000. Using fastp at Q25 and MiXCR, TCRdb reprocessed the public reads and kept productive beta chains. Every CDR3 protein is listed once, alongside the most common genes and DNA of its rows. Recorded for this sample are a few hundred thousand distinct CDR3 sequences; approximately 4% of them occurred a single time. The top ten clones comprise just under 20% of the sample. In the paper's terms, the treatment or condition label means: live attenuated yellow fever vaccine strain. This material consisted of PBMCs, taken 15 days after the yellow fever booster vaccination. The origin of the receptors is a young man who received the YFV17D yellow fever vaccine.

This clonotype was counted ten times or more. The chain couples TRBV12-3 or TRBV12-4 to TRBJ2-2; D unclear. CDR3 length equals 12 residues. V shed 7 bases and J shed 9 bases, with 12 bases lying between them. CDR3 protein: CASTWGNRELFF. CDR3 sequence (DNA): TGTGCCAGCACCTGGGGTAACCGGGAGCTGTTTTTT.

V gene TRBV5-4 combines with J gene TRBJ2-7; TRBD1 matches 11 bases. V lost 4 bases, J lost 0 bases, and 6 bases stayed unmatched. Germline V gene sequence: CDR1 SGHNT, CDR2 YYREEE (reference sequence). The CDR3 is made up of 16 amino acids. The CDR3 reads CASSPSGQGASYEQYF. The CDR3 DNA sequence: TGTGCCAGCAGCCCGAGCGGACAGGGGGCCTCCTACGAGCAGTACTTC. The whole variable domain, remainder taken from reference TRBV5-4 and TRBJ2-7, is ETGVTQSPTHLIKTRGQQVTLRCSSQSGHNTVSWYQQALGQGPQFIFQYYREEENGRGNFPPRFSGLQFPNYSSELNVNALELDDSALYLCASSPSGQGASYEQYFGPGTRLTVT.

In this sample, this clonotype turned up a few times. The J gene is TRBJ2-7, the V gene TRBV3-1; TRBD2 agrees at 11 bases. V was pared by 6 bases and J by 4 bases, with 8 bases of the junction left unmatched. Germline CDR1 is LGHDT and CDR2 is YNNKEL (reference sequence). The CDR3 has 15 residues. The CDR3 here is CASRGSGGATYEQYF. CDR3 in DNA: TGTGCCAGCAGGGGTAGCGGGGGGGCCACATACGAGCAGTACTTC.

At least ten counts were recorded for this clonotype. V usage is TRBV11-3 and J usage is TRBJ2-1; 10 positions match TRBD2. The CDR3 has 18 amino acids. Trimming cost V 0 bases and J 6 bases; bases outside gene matches: 11. Germline V gene data show CDR1 as SGHNT and CDR2 as YENEEA. CDR3 in DNA: TGTGCCAGCAGCTTAGATCAGGGAGGGACTAGCGCGGGCAATGAGCAGTTCTTC. Encoded protein: CASSLDQGGTSAGNEQFF.

This clonotype was picked up a small number of times. This rearrangement joins TRBV4-2 to TRBJ2-1; D not resolved. This CDR3 is 15 amino acids long. Between the trimmed V and J ends, which lost 0 bases and 4 bases, there was a span of 10 bases. CDR1 is LGHNA and CDR2 is YNFKEQ in the germline V gene. CDR3 loop: CASSQDKFFYNEQFF. The CDR3 coding sequence is TGTGCCAGCAGCCAAGATAAATTTTTTTACAATGAGCAGTTCTTC.

The chain combines TRBV27 with TRBJ2-6, with 11 bases identical to TRBD1. This CDR3 has 19 amino acids. Unmatched junction bases numbered 11, after V lost 7 bases and J lost 0 bases. CDR1 is MNHEY, CDR2 SMNVEV, per germline (reference sequence). For the CDR3, the DNA is TGTGCCAGCAAGTCAACGGGACAGGGGGAGTACTCTGGGGCCAACGTCCTGACTTTC. This encodes CASKSTGQGEYSGANVLTF.

The rearrangement joins TRBV6-2 or TRBV6-3 to TRBJ2-1, with D unclear. Trimming took off 2 bases at V and 2 bases at J, with 7 bases between the two ends. The CDR3 extends over 14 amino acids. Germline loops: CDR1 MNHEY, CDR2 SVGEGT. The chain's CDR3 is CASSYPPTYNEQFF. The CDR3 DNA reads TGTGCCAGCAGTTACCCGCCCACCTACAATGAGCAGTTCTTC.